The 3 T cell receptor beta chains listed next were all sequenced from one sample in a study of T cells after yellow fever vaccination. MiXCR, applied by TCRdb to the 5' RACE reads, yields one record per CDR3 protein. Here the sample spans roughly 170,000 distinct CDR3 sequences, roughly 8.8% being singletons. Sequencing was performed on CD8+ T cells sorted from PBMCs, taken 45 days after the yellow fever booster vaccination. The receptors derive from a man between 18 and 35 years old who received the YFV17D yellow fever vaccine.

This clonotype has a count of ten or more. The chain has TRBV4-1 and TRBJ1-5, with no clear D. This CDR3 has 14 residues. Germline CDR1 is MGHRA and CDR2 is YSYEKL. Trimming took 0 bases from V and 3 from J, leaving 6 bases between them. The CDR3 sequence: CASSQDNPNQPQHF. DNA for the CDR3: TGCGCCAGCAGCCAAGATAACCCCAATCAGCCCCAGCATTTT.

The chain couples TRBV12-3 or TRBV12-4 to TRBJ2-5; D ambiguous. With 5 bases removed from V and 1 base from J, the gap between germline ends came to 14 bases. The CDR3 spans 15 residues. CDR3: CASSPRIVTQETQYF. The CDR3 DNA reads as TGTGCCAGCAGTCCTCGGATAGTTACCCAAGAGACCCAGTACTTC.

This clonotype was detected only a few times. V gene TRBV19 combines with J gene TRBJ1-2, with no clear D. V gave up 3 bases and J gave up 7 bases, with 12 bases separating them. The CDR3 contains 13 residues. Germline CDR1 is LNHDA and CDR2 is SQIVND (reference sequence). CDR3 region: CASSIATGGGYTF. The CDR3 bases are TGTGCCAGTAGTATTGCGACGGGTGGTGGCTACACCTTC.